This T cell receptor (beta chain) was identified in a study of identical twins. TCRdb re-analysed the 5' RACE reads in MiXCR, keeping a single row per CDR3 protein. The table shows 700,000 or so distinct CDR3 sequences, with under 9% occurring only once. With 5 bases clipped from V and 4 bases from J, the junction kept 10 bases outside the gene matches. The CDR3 spans 15 residues. Germline-derived CDR1 and CDR2 are SGHVS and FQNEAQ. This sample also belongs to another study, concerning yellow fever vaccine responses in identical twins.

This receptor was taken from a woman aged 18-29 years in good health. Sequencing was carried out using PBMCs. The V call is TRBV7-8, the J call TRBJ2-7; 8 nucleotides line up with TRBD1. CDR3 in amino acids: CASSRSGQGRYEQYF. The CDR3 DNA is TGTGCCAGCAGCCGGAGTGGACAGGGACGGTACGAGCAGTACTTC.